The source of this T cell receptor beta chain is a study of spatial heterogeneity in lung cancer. About the research overall: Within raw reads, each unique TCR and UMI combination appeared on average more than ten times. Broader study findings: Alpha and beta chain coverage of tumor T cells was estimated at about 7.6% and 13%, respectively. The number of expanded tumor alpha and beta chains correlated with mutation number.

Note on this clonotype: Its antigen is currently unknown.

The V gene's germline CDR1 is SGHNT and CDR2 YYREEE (reference sequence). The CDR3 is 15 amino acids. V gave up 0 bases and J gave up 8 bases; unmatched junction bases: 7. TCRdb independently ran MiXCR on the 5' RACE reads; one entry per CDR3 protein. In the table there are fewer than 20,000 distinct CDR3 sequences, 7% of which are singletons. The sample's time point: sample taken at primary tumor resection. Samples came from approximately 65 TRACERx patients with untreated early-stage lung cancer. The sequenced material consisted of unsorted whole RNA from tumor, nontumor lung or frozen PBMC. This receptor was taken from a female donor with early-stage non-small cell lung cancer. This chain connects TRBV5-4 to TRBJ1-2, with TRBD1 identical over 10 bases. The sample in question was lung tumor tissue, obtained at surgery. The CDR3 nucleotides read TGTGCCAGCAGCTTGGAGGGACAGGGGATCCGGGGCTACACCTTC. Translating gives CASSLEGQGIRGYTF.